This T cell receptor beta chain was obtained from a study of blood T cells in healthy people across ages (dated by TCRdb to the mid-2010s). Describing the broader study: In model experiments, template switching captured roughly one uniquely barcoded TCR beta cDNA molecule for every two T cells. To avoid experimental bias, donors of different ages were spread randomly across the sequencing lanes. The study analyzed two additional independent replicas of 1 million unique cDNA reads from the same blood draw for two donors, one aged 18 to 29 and one aged 80 or older. To track age-related changes in TCR beta repertoire diversity, the study relied on deep sequencing normalized with unique cDNA molecular identifiers. The donors were divided into four age groups: young (average around 15 years), middle-aged (about 39), aged (about 60) and long-lived (82). General findings and caveats noted by the study authors: As age increased, observed TCR beta diversity per million T cells dropped in a roughly linear way, and a significant reduction was already evident by age approximately 40. A strong correlation was found between observed TCR beta diversity and the percentage of naive T cells measured by flow cytometry. The long-lived group showed more naive CD4+ T cells, fewer expanded clones and increased TCR diversity than the aged group, suggesting age selection. Since profiling was done on bulk unsorted PBMCs, naive and antigen-experienced compartments could not be conclusively compared. Estimates of total diversity based on one million sequenced T cells were regarded as lower bounds and as underestimates. The CMV infection status of donors was not known, potentially confounding age-related changes in expanded clonotypes.

The CDR3 has 17 amino acids, counting the end cysteine and phenylalanine. The kept DNA is CDR3 alone, 51 bases in frame from the first base. CDR1 and CDR2, per the germline V gene, are SGHRS and YFSETQ. V has 0 bases trimmed and J has 1 base trimmed; junction bases matching no gene number 5. Donors were 40 or so systemically healthy Caucasian individuals from Russia aged roughly 6 to 95 years. Approximately 11 milliliters of peripheral blood were drawn from each donor into EDTA-treated Vacutainer tubes. PBMCs were isolated by Ficoll-Paque density-gradient centrifugation, with at least 7 million obtained per sample. Trizol reagent was used to extract total RNA from the PBMCs, yielding at least 5 micrograms per sample. For every donor, an aliquot of PBMCs went through flow cytometry to measure the percentages of naive CD45RAhigh/CD27high T cells. This clonotype was counted ten times or more. Its antigen is unknown. No base quality values were provided; no much bigger clone lies one nucleotide off.

The receptor library was made with 5' RACE. Sequencing used an Illumina HiSeq 2500. The second PCR ran for about 7 to 11 cycles and used a J-beta primer mix along with a sample-barcoded 5' primer. A template-switch 5' adaptor carrying 12 random nucleotides introduced a unique molecular identifier onto each TCR beta cDNA molecule. Each sample yielded at least 2.5 million CDR3-containing paired-end reads. All of the RNA was converted into first-strand cDNA using the Mint cDNA synthesis kit, with a TRBC-specific oligonucleotide serving as the primer. Following uracil-DNA glycosylase treatment, a first 18-cycle PCR with universal primers M1SS and BC2_uni_R was performed on all cDNA. The original methods were these. Normalization of each sample was performed by random selection of 1 million high-quality reads, each carrying a distinct molecular identifier. Instead of being binned into consensus sequences, reads with shared molecular identifiers were discarded. MiTCR, set to a Q25 quality threshold and the strictest error-elimination algorithm, was used for CDR3 identification, clonotype clustering and error correction. A nonparametric unseen species model with Euler transformation was used to estimate a lower bound on total TCR beta diversity. The raw public reads went through TCRdb reprocessing: fastp at Q25, MiXCR clone calling, in-frame beta chains kept. Records with the same CDR3 protein are collapsed into one entry carrying the most frequent genes and DNA. The V and J calls come from TCRdb's annotation, not from the publication. In this sample the table shows about 730,000 distinct CDR3 sequences, about 42% of which occur a single time. Approximately 22% of the sample goes to the ten largest clones.

Sequencing used blood. Recombination linked TRBV5-1 to TRBJ2-5; TRBD2 aligns with 11 central bases. This receptor was taken from a woman aged 55-70 years in good health. The bases read TGCGCCAGCAGCTTGGCCGTAGCGGGGGGGCCCCAAGAGACCCAGTACTTC. Translation gives CASSLAVAGGPQETQYF. With all but the CDR3 taken from the reference TRBV5-1 and TRBJ2-5 genes, the full variable domain is: KAGVTQTPRYLIKTRGQQVTLSCSPISGHRSVSWYQQTPGQGLQFLFEYFSETQRNKGNFPGRFSGRQFSNSRSEMNVSTLELGDSALYLCASSLAVAGGPQETQYFGPGTRLLVL.